This TCR beta chain is from a study of cytomegalovirus exposure and HLA in healthy donors. The sample holds one count of this clone. Germline assignment: CDR1 SGHTA and CDR2 FQGNSA. The CDR3 is made up of 12 amino acids. After removal of 5 bases from V and 16 bases from J, the junction contained 10 bases not matched to a gene. The PCR was carried out with 60 Vbeta primers and 13 Jbeta primers. The data were produced by immunoSEQ multiplex PCR, yet TCRdb's version contains in-frame clones alone and is incomplete. The repertoire holds about 90,000 clones, around four fifths seen once, with roughly 2% in the top ten.

This clonotype was obtained from a boy between 5 and 17 years old in good health and CMV-seronegative. The V call is TRBV7-2, the J call TRBJ2-1; TRBD2 agrees at 8 bases. Sequences were obtained from PBMCs. CDR3 in amino acids: CASSPTPGLGFF. In nucleotides, the CDR3 is TGTGCCAGCAGCCCTACCCCGGGACTAGGATTCTTC.